A selection of T cell receptor beta chains follows, all from one sample in a study of type 1 and type 2 diabetes patients. Via MiXCR, TCRdb re-called the multiplex PCR reads, giving one row per CDR3 protein. The table includes approximately 260,000 distinct CDR3 sequences, 47% detected once. Sequencing used peripheral blood mononuclear cells (PBMCs). The origin of the receptors is a man between 18 and 35 years old with type 2 diabetes. Both conserved end residues are part of each CDR3. D genes are given only for firm matches. The size entry is marked missing in some rows and otherwise reads once, few, many or a size class.

D gene,clone size,V gene,J gene,CDR3 protein,CDR3 DNA
NA,few,TRBV5-1,TRBJ1-5,CASSSVPDQPQHF,TGCGCCAGCAGCTCGGTCCCTGATCAGCCCCAGCATTTT
NA,few,TRBV7-2,TRBJ2-5,CASSFEPRETQYF,TGTGCCAGCAGCTTTGAGCCGCGGGAGACCCAGTACTTC
NA,few,TRBV7-3,TRBJ1-5,CASSLGTNQPQHF,TGTGCCAGCAGCTTAGGGACCAATCAGCCCCAGCATTTT
NA,NA,TRBV4-1,TRBJ2-7,CASSLVWEKQYF,TGTGCCAGCAGCCTCGTATGGGAAAAGCAGTACTTC
NA,NA,TRBV12-3/TRBV12-4,TRBJ2-1,CASSTMNEQFF,TGTGCCAGCAGCACGATGAATGAGCAGTTCTTC
TRBD1,NA,TRBV29-1,TRBJ1-2,CSVESTGGLGYTF,TGCAGCGTTGAGTCGACAGGGGGTCTAGGCTACACCTTC
NA,NA,TRBV6-5,TRBJ2-7,CASSLLVGQEQYF,TGTGCCAGCAGCCTTCTCGTGGGTCAAGAGCAGTACTTC
NA,NA,TRBV19,TRBJ2-2,CASRLIPGDAGELFF,TGTGCCAGTAGATTGATCCCGGGAGACGCCGGGGAGCTGTTTTTT
TRBD1,NA,TRBV6-5,TRBJ1-2,CAVQGAYGYTF,TGTGCCGTACAGGGGGCATATGGCTACACCTTC
NA,NA,TRBV4-2,TRBJ2-1,CASSPGLDNEQFF,TGTGCCAGCAGCCCAGGACTGGACAATGAGCAGTTCTTC
NA,NA,TRBV7-2,TRBJ2-1,CASSLKRSEASDNEQFF,TGTGCCAGCAGCTTAAAACGCTCTGAGGCATCCGACAATGAGCAGTTCTTC
NA,many,TRBV14,TRBJ1-1,CASSPHGNTEAFF,TGTGCCAGCAGCCCTCACGGTAACACTGAAGCTTTCTTT
NA,NA,TRBV9,TRBJ2-2,CASSVFEGNTGELFF,TGTGCCAGCAGCGTTTTCGAGGGAAACACCGGGGAGCTGTTTTTT
TRBD1,NA,TRBV27,TRBJ2-7,CASSSRQGVGEQYF,TGTGCCAGCAGTTCGAGACAGGGGGTCGGCGAGCAGTACTTC
TRBD1,NA,TRBV19,TRBJ1-6,CASRPGGDRVNSPLHF,TGTGCCAGCCGTCCCGGAGGGGACAGGGTGAATTCACCCCTCCACTTT
NA,many,TRBV10-3,TRBJ1-1,CAISESFWGDTNTEAFF,TGTGCCATCAGTGAGTCGTTTTGGGGGGACACGAACACTGAAGCTTTCTTT
NA,NA,TRBV18,TRBJ1-1,CASSPPQLNTEAFF,TGTGCCAGCTCACCACCGCAGCTGAACACTGAAGCTTTCTTT
TRBD1,many,TRBV19,TRBJ2-5,CASSIAGGEETQYF,TGTGCCAGTAGTATAGCAGGGGGCGAAGAGACCCAGTACTTC
NA,NA,TRBV27,TRBJ1-1,CASSQGGYTEAFF,TGTGCCAGCAGTCAAGGGGGATACACTGAAGCTTTCTTT
NA,few,TRBV2,TRBJ2-1,CASSENGAYNEQFF,TGTGCCAGCAGTGAAAATGGGGCCTACAATGAGCAGTTCTTC
NA,NA,TRBV20-1,TRBJ2-7,CSATSGSTSYEQYF,TGCAGTGCCACCTCCGGGAGTACTTCCTACGAGCAGTACTTC
NA,NA,TRBV20-1,TRBJ1-2,CSAREVVWATNYGYTF,TGCAGTGCTAGAGAAGTTGTATGGGCCACTAACTATGGCTACACCTTC
TRBD1,few,TRBV20-1,TRBJ2-7,CSAASTGEDEQYF,TGCAGTGCCGCCTCGACAGGGGAGGACGAGCAGTACTTC
NA,few,TRBV7-3,TRBJ2-1,CASSLGWGSYNEQFF,TGTGCCAGCAGCCTAGGGTGGGGCTCCTACAATGAGCAGTTCTTC
NA,few,TRBV30,TRBJ2-2,CAWSASNTGELFF,TGTGCCTGGAGTGCTTCAAACACCGGGGAGCTGTTTTTT
NA,few,TRBV19,TRBJ1-5,CASRLGGGLNSNQPQHF,TGTGCCAGTAGGTTAGGGGGGGGTTTGAATAGCAATCAGCCCCAGCATTTT
NA,NA,TRBV12-3/TRBV12-4,TRBJ2-1,CASSLAGWGYEQFF,TGTGCCAGCAGTTTAGCGGGATGGGGCTATGAGCAGTTCTTC
NA,many,TRBV10-3,TRBJ2-7,CATRRGEGDEQYF,TGTGCCACCCGGCGAGGGGAAGGGGACGAGCAGTACTTC
NA,NA,TRBV25-1,TRBJ1-1,CASSEYQSQAFF,TGTGCCAGCAGTGAATATCAGTCCCAAGCTTTCTTT
NA,once,TRBV5-1,TRBJ2-4,CASSGDRPPMYF,TGCGCCAGCAGCGGTGACAGACCCCCAATGTACTTC
NA,few,TRBV29-1,TRBJ2-7,CSVVPGSDEQYF,TGCAGCGTTGTTCCGGGGTCCGACGAGCAGTACTTC
TRBD1,NA,TRBV13,TRBJ1-1,CASSTEDRENTEAFF,TGTGCCAGCAGCACGGAGGACAGGGAGAACACTGAAGCTTTCTTT
TRBD1,NA,TRBV28,TRBJ2-7,CASSVNRGEQYF,TGTGCCAGCAGTGTGAACAGGGGCGAGCAGTACTTC
NA,NA,TRBV28,TRBJ2-7,CASSSPNLEQYF,TGTGCCAGCAGTTCCCCTAATCTCGAGCAGTACTTC
NA,NA,TRBV20-1,TRBJ2-7,CSARGGTFTYSYEQYF,TGCAGTGCTAGAGGAGGGACCTTCACTTACTCCTACGAGCAGTACTTC
NA,NA,TRBV15,TRBJ2-7,CATSRDRGAVNEQYF,TGTGCCACCAGCAGAGATCGGGGGGCAGTTAACGAGCAGTACTTC
NA,NA,TRBV19,TRBJ1-2,CATTPTDGVRSYGYTF,TGTGCCACGACCCCCACCGACGGGGTGAGGTCTTATGGCTACACCTTC
TRBD2,NA,TRBV5-1,TRBJ2-5,CASSHGTSGRETQYF,TGCGCCAGCAGCCATGGGACTAGCGGGAGAGAGACCCAGTACTTC
NA,few,TRBV10-3,TRBJ2-3,CAISESVGTSTDTQYF,TGTGCCATCAGTGAGTCGGTAGGGACTAGCACAGATACGCAGTATTTT
NA,NA,TRBV12-3/TRBV12-4,TRBJ1-2,CASSKGRNYGYTF,TGTGCCAGCAGCAAGGGACGAAACTATGGCTACACCTTC